This TCR beta chain was sequenced during a study of regulatory T cells in long-lasting Graves disease. General study results and limits: Lower TCR diversity characterized persistent Graves' patients relative to newly diagnosed patients. Those with persistent disease had in common more public clonotypes (about 3,000) than new patients (approximately 970).

Arm-PCR of CDR3 regions and iRepertoire HTBI primers were the basis on which TCR beta libraries were built. TCRdb ran MiXCR on the multiplex PCR reads and lists one entry per CDR3 protein. The sample consists of around 450,000 distinct CDR3 sequences, about 22% of them appearing once. The CDR3 contains 13 residues. Germline V gene sequence: CDR1 SNHLY, CDR2 FYNNEI. Deletions cut 4 bases from V and 9 bases from J, with 13 bases between. As to this clonotype: The antigen remains undetermined.

Time point: persistent/refractory GD, antithyroid drugs over 5 years with positive TRAb. After RNA was extracted from PBMCs, the TCR library was made from it. The material sequenced was peripheral blood mononuclear cells (PBMCs), taken when the disease was refractory, from a patient treated with antithyroid drugs. This clonotype originated in a female donor with Graves disease. The chain recombines TRBV2 with TRBJ1-3; D remains ambiguous. CDR3 region: CASSVHRAVTIYF. CDR3 nucleotide sequence: TGTGCCAGCAGTGTTCACCGGGCCGTCACCATATATTTT.